The subject of this entry is one T cell receptor (beta chain). This clonotype is identified as medium-sized (0.01 to 0.1%). Its antigen specificity is not known. No base qualities exist here, and no much larger clone lies one base off it. This sample stems from a study of neurological immune-mediated disorders (dated by TCRdb to about 2019). For the wider study: The study compared peripheral blood TCR-beta repertoires of HTLV-I-associated myelopathy (HAM/TSP) patients, multiple sclerosis patients and healthy controls using UMI-based sequencing. Longitudinal samples, technical triplicates and paired sorted CD4+ and CD8+ T-cell subsets, alongside PBMC samples, were included among the roughly 110 TCR-beta libraries. The cohort comprised around 70 subjects: 15 or so HAM/TSP patients, approximately 34 multiple sclerosis patients and some 20 healthy controls.

The germline V gene (reference sequence) gives CDR1 as SGHKS and CDR2 as YYEKEE. At the junction V is shortened by 4 bases and J by 6 bases, with 16 bases in between. The CDR3 measures 14 amino acids from cysteine to phenylalanine. Only the CDR3 portion is preserved as DNA: 42 bases, with reading frame beginning at the first base. Paper-wide results and their limitations: Across subjects, expanded clones never shared an identical CDR3 amino acid sequence, which suggests that the TCR-beta repertoires in every group were private. TCR clonal expansion was highest in HAM/TSP patients and lowest in MS patients, with MS patients falling below even healthy controls.

To synthesize cDNA, template-switch 5'RACE was performed with a primer carrying a 10-nucleotide random unique molecular identifier so that each TCR transcript was tagged. Every sequencing run covered 15-18 subjects and yielded more than 160 million TCR-beta sequences. The RNeasy kit was used for extraction of total RNA. Using the KAPA Real-time Library Amplification kit, TCR-beta VDJ regions were amplified with primers for the TCR constant region and the 5'RACE anchor. Sample indexes and Illumina adaptors were added in a first PCR, and a second PCR then increased library yield. The roughly 650 bp TCR product was size-selected on a 2% E-gel SizeSelection system after Ampure bead purification. Before pooling, libraries had their quality checked on a Bioanalyzer, their concentration measured with Qubit, and their quantity determined with the Kapa Library Quantification kit. An Illumina HiSeq 2500 sequenced the libraries paired-end 2 x 150 bp. To increase sequence diversity, roughly 24-32% phiX was spiked into each library pool. Concerning the study's data processing: Quality-filtered reads were processed with the UMI-based MiGEC pipeline, which removed over 75% of raw TCR sequences during error correction. IMGT germline references were used for alignment of VDJ genes, and clonotypes were defined by a unique CDR3 amino acid sequence together with V-J genes. Clonal expansion, Shannon diversity, and CDR3 relatedness (CalcPairwiseDistances, ClusterSamples) were evaluated with VDJtools, and phylogenetic trees were built with CLCbio workbench. Expanded clones were defined as having at least 8 unique UMIs, based on coefficient-of-variation modelling across technical triplicates. TCRdb trimmed the raw reads at Q25, called clones with MiXCR and kept productive beta chains. Rows are unified per CDR3 protein, each entry keeping the most common DNA and genes. TCRdb's processing, not the study's, gives the V and J calls here. This sample holds about 28,000 distinct CDR3 sequences; around 6.3% were observed only once. Just under 9% of the sample lies in the top ten.

The healthy controls were volunteers from a blood bank in Maryland, USA. Unsorted PBMC libraries were generated from 2 million PBMCs stored in RNAlater at -80 °C until RNA extraction. Peripheral blood was subjected to Ficoll-Hypaque density gradient centrifugation to isolate PBMCs, which were then cryopreserved in liquid nitrogen. This receptor was taken from a woman aged 45-65 years in good health. Material: PBMCs. This receptor chain uses TRBV5-5 and TRBJ1-1; no D gene is confidently identified. The DNA reads TGTGCCAGCAGCAATGTCACACGTATCCCTGAAGCTTTCTTT. This codes for CASSNVTRIPEAFF.